One sample yielded the 32 T cell receptor beta chains listed below, sequenced in a study of regulatory T cells in long-lasting Graves disease. Arm-PCR of CDR3 regions with iRepertoire HTBI primers generated TCR beta libraries. One entry per CDR3 protein results from TCRdb running MiXCR on the multiplex PCR reads. The data contain hundreds of thousands of distinct CDR3 sequences, roughly 15% of them seen just once; the ten biggest clones take up under 20%. This sample's time point: newly diagnosed GD, antithyroid drugs for less than 3 months. PBMC RNA served as the TCR library source. This sample was also put to use in a study of T cells in Graves' hyperthyroidism and ophthalmopathy.

The starting material was peripheral blood mononuclear cells (PBMCs), obtained at new diagnosis, from a patient treated with antithyroid drugs. The receptors were sampled from a woman in her thirties with Graves disease.

This chain uses TRBV19 with TRBJ2-1; no reliable D call. CDR3 length: 15 residues. V lost 9 bases and J lost 8, with 23 bases in between. Germline V gene sequence: CDR1 LNHDA, CDR2 SQIVND (reference sequence). The CDR3 region is CASAPMSPNGHEQFF. Here the CDR3 DNA reads TGTGCCAGCGCCCCGATGTCGCCCAATGGCCATGAGCAGTTCTTC.

The chain recombines TRBV18 with TRBJ1-5; perhaps TRBD1 as D (6 bases). CDR3 length: 16 amino acids. The ends were cut back, 3 bases at V and 4 bases at J, with 16 bases in the middle. Germline CDR1 KGHSH, CDR2 LQKENI. CDR3 DNA: TGTGCCAGCTCACCTTCCGGTGGGACACCTAATCAGCCCCAGCATTTT. It translates to CASSPSGGTPNQPQHF.

This clonotype was seen a handful of times. The gene calls are TRBV4-2 and TRBJ1-2, with D perhaps matching TRBD1 (5 bases). The CDR3 has 12 amino acids. V was pared by 3 bases and J by 8 bases, with 10 bases between. Germline lookup yields CDR1 LGHNA and CDR2 YNFKEQ. CDR3: CASSQVTGGYTF. The CDR3 region has the DNA TGTGCCAGCAGCCAGGTTACAGGCGGCTACACCTTC.

The chain employs TRBV4-1 and TRBJ2-7; the D is unclear. The germline V and J ends were trimmed by 1 base and 3 bases, with 7 bases remaining between them. This CDR3 has 13 amino acids. Germline lookup yields CDR1 MGHRA and CDR2 YSYEKL. The DNA of the CDR3 is TGCGCCAGCAGCCAAGTTGGAAACTACGAGCAGTACTTC. This gives the protein CASSQVGNYEQYF.

The gene calls are TRBV5-1 and TRBJ1-5; tentative D call: TRBD1 (5 bases). Germline V gene lookup returns CDR1 SGHRS and CDR2 YFSETQ. This CDR3 is 15 amino acids long. V lost 0 bases and J 1 base, leaving 8 bases between the germline ends. CDR3 nucleotide sequence: TGCGCCAGCAGCTTGGGGCCAGGGAGCAATCAGCCCCAGCATTTT. Protein sequence: CASSLGPGSNQPQHF.

This clonotype was observed many times. V is TRBV12-3 or TRBV12-4 and J is TRBJ2-7; D not certain. The CDR3 is 12 residues long. Trimming removed 6 bases at V and 6 bases at J, with 12 bases between. The CDR3 DNA reads TGTGCCAGCAGCTTCGTTCAATCCGAGCAGTACTTC. Protein product: CASSFVQSEQYF.

This clonotype was counted a few times. The chain employs TRBV18 and TRBJ1-4; D is ambiguous. The CDR3 covers 15 residues. CDR1 KGHSH and CDR2 LQKENI come from the germline V gene. V lost 2 bases and J 2 bases, leaving 9 bases between the germline ends. The CDR3 region has the DNA TGTGCCAGCTCACCAGGGGTGCTCACTAATGAAAAACTGTTTTTT. It encodes CASSPGVLTNEKLFF. Drawing the rest from reference TRBV18 and TRBJ1-4, the complete variable domain is NAGVMQNPRHLVRRRGQEARLRCSPMKGHSHVYWYRQLPEEGLKFMVYLQKENIIDESGMPKERFSAEFPKEGPSILRIQQVVRGDSAAYFCASSPGVLTNEKLFFGSGTQLSVL.

This clonotype was recorded many times. The V and J genes are TRBV7-3 and TRBJ2-1; 11 bases fit TRBD1. Trimming removed 4 bases from V and 3 bases from J; junction bases left unmatched: 8. Germline CDR1 and CDR2: SGHTA and FQGTGA. The CDR3 length is 17 residues. The CDR3 DNA sequence: TGTGCCAGCAGCTACCGGGACAGGGGGGTAGGCTACAATGAGCAGTTCTTC. It yields the protein CASSYRDRGVGYNEQFF.

In this sample, this clonotype turned up many times. The genes are TRBV12-3 or TRBV12-4 and TRBJ1-2; D is uncertain. Trimming left V 6 bases short and J 4 bases short, with 15 bases between. The CDR3 has 14 residues. The CDR3 region is CASSQSRLSYGYTF. CDR3 coding DNA: TGTGCCAGCAGCCAATCCAGGCTTTCCTATGGCTACACCTTC.

In regard to this clonotype: With a much larger clone just one base away, this may be a read error. The chain uses TRBV19 and TRBJ1-1; D is perhaps TRBD1 (5 bases). This CDR3 is built from 16 residues. The germline gives CDR1 LNHDA, CDR2 SQIVND (reference sequence). V shed 10 bases and J shed 1 base, with 22 bases lying between them. CDR3 loop: CATSKEGKVGNTEAFF. CDR3 nucleotides: TGTGCCACCTCAAAAGAGGGGAAAGTGGGGAACACTGAAGCTTTCTTT.

The V call is TRBV13, the J call TRBJ2-7, with a tentative D call TRBD2 (6 bases). The CDR3 runs 15 residues. The germline gives CDR1 PRHDT, CDR2 FYEKMQ (reference sequence). The V end lost 0 bases, the J end lost 2 bases, and 11 bases lay between the germline ends. The CDR3 nucleotides are TGTGCCAGCAGCTTAGGTGGGAGGAACCCCTACGAGCAGTACTTC. Amino acid sequence: CASSLGGRNPYEQYF.

There are a few counts of this clonotype. The chain carries TRBV7-9 and TRBJ2-1; 7 bases agree with TRBD2. Germline V gene data show CDR1 as SEHNR and CDR2 as FQNEAQ (reference sequence). The V and J ends lost 8 bases and 8 bases, in that order; junction bases with no gene match: 6. The CDR3 runs 12 residues. The CDR3 reads CASGGTIDEQFF. The DNA for the CDR3 is TGTGCCAGCGGCGGGACTATCGATGAGCAGTTCTTC.

The chain uses TRBV19 and TRBJ2-3; D possibly corresponds to TRBD1 (6 bases). V gave up 6 bases and J gave up 6 bases, with 13 bases separating them. The CDR3 covers 13 residues. Germline V gene sequence: CDR1 LNHDA, CDR2 SQIVND (reference sequence). The CDR3 DNA reads as TGTGCCAGTAGCGACAGGCGCGGCGATACGCAGTATTTT. Protein sequence: CASSDRRGDTQYF.

This clonotype was counted only a few times. The J gene is TRBJ2-1, the V gene TRBV18; 7 bases match TRBD1. Per the germline V gene, CDR1 is KGHSH and CDR2 is LQKENI. Trimming removed 6 bases from V and 5 bases from J; junction bases left unmatched: 10. The CDR3 extends over 15 amino acids. CDR3 protein: CASSLMGDSNNEQFF. CDR3 sequence (DNA): TGTGCCAGCTCGCTCATGGGGGACAGCAACAATGAGCAGTTCTTC. Using reference TRBV18 and TRBJ2-1 for the parts outside the CDR3, the full variable domain is NAGVMQNPRHLVRRRGQEARLRCSPMKGHSHVYWYRQLPEEGLKFMVYLQKENIIDESGMPKERFSAEFPKEGPSILRIQQVVRGDSAAYFCASSLMGDSNNEQFFGPGTRLTVL.

There are many counts of this clonotype. The rearrangement links TRBV7-9 to TRBJ2-7; maybe TRBD1 (5 bases). CDR1 SEHNR and CDR2 FQNEAQ come from the germline V gene (reference sequence). The CDR3 totals 14 residues. The V and J ends lost 3 bases and 3 bases respectively, with 12 bases between them. The CDR3 region is CASSFTGDFYEQYF. The CDR3 DNA sequence: TGTGCCAGCAGCTTTACAGGCGATTTCTACGAGCAGTACTTC.

The table lists this clonotype with a few counts. The chain combines TRBV20-1 with TRBJ2-3; 10 bases agree with TRBD2. Germline assignment: CDR1 DFQATT and CDR2 SNEGSKA (reference sequence). This CDR3 spans 21 amino acids. Losses at the gene ends were 6 bases for V and 3 bases for J; bases not matched to a gene: 27. The CDR3 is CSARSSPLTRLAGFGTDTQYF. CDR3 bases: TGCAGTGCCCGTAGTAGTCCCTTAACTAGACTAGCGGGCTTCGGGACAGATACGCAGTATTTT.

At least ten counts were recorded for this clonotype. The chain links TRBV28 to TRBJ2-7; 12 bases agree with TRBD2. Germline CDR1 reads MDHEN; CDR2 reads SYDVKM. V lost 5 bases to trimming and J lost 5 bases; unmatched junction nucleotides: 7. The CDR3 runs to 15 residues. CDR3 sequence reads: CASSPGLAGPHEQYF. As DNA, the CDR3 is TGTGCCAGCAGTCCCGGACTAGCGGGACCCCACGAGCAGTACTTC. Variable domain in full (rest from reference TRBV28 and TRBJ2-7): DVKVTQSSRYLVKRTGEKVFLECVQDMDHENMFWYRQDPGLGLRLIYFSYDVKMKEKGDIPEGYSVSREKKERFSLILESASTNQTSMYLCASSPGLAGPHEQYFGPGTRLTVT.

There are a few counts of this clonotype. The chain employs TRBV5-4 and TRBJ2-1; no firm D call. Trimming took 1 base from V and 1 from J, leaving 6 bases between them. There are 14 residues in the CDR3. CDR1 is SGHNT, CDR2 YYREEE, per germline (reference sequence). The CDR3 DNA reads TGTGCCAGCAGCTTGTATGGATCCTACAATGAGCAGTTCTTC. This translates into CASSLYGSYNEQFF.

The rearrangement links TRBV4-1 to TRBJ2-5, with D possibly being TRBD2 (6 bases). The germline V gene has CDR1 MGHRA and CDR2 YSYEKL. This CDR3 has 17 amino acids. The V gene lost 4 bases and the J gene lost 4 bases, with 22 bases spanning the gap. The CDR3 loop reads CASSPGGAPMGVETQYF. The CDR3 DNA reads TGCGCCAGCAGCCCTGGCGGGGCCCCTATGGGGGTAGAGACCCAGTACTTC.

The genes are TRBV2 and TRBJ1-3; D perhaps matches TRBD1 (6 bases). Trimming removed 8 bases from V and 3 bases from J, with 17 bases in between. The CDR3 runs to 15 residues. CDR1 and CDR2 (germline): SNHLY, FYNNEI. The CDR3 region has the DNA TGTGCCAGCGGATTCCGGGGGGCGCTTGGAAACACCATATATTTT. Protein sequence: CASGFRGALGNTIYF.

This clonotype was recorded at least ten times. The chain recombines TRBV2 with TRBJ2-1; tentatively, D is TRBD1 or TRBD2 (5 bases each). The CDR3 has 14 residues. Germline assignment: CDR1 SNHLY and CDR2 FYNNEI. V was shortened by 8 bases and J by 2 bases, with 13 bases between the two germline ends. CDR3 amino acids: CASPRGETYNEQFF. The CDR3 DNA sequence: TGTGCCAGCCCTAGGGGAGAGACCTACAATGAGCAGTTCTTC.

There are many counts of this clonotype. This chain links TRBV2 with TRBJ2-7; D is possibly TRBD2 (5 bases). The CDR3 runs 11 residues. Looked up from germline, CDR1 is SNHLY and CDR2 is FYNNEI. Trimming cost V 6 bases and J 5 bases, with 8 bases left between them. The DNA of the CDR3 is TGTGCCAGCAGGCTTAGCGACGAGCAGTACTTC. Its translation is CASRLSDEQYF.

The rearrangement uses TRBV3-1 and TRBJ2-7; unclear D gene. Per germline, CDR1 LGHDT and CDR2 YNNKEL (reference sequence). V was shortened by 1 base and J by 5 bases, with 12 bases between the two germline ends. This CDR3 contains 14 residues. The CDR3 DNA reads as TGTGCCAGCAGCCAAGGCCCGTGGGGTGACGAGCAGTACTTC. As protein: CASSQGPWGDEQYF.

There are many counts of this clonotype. This chain uses TRBV15 with TRBJ2-2; 12 bases agree with TRBD1. The germline V gene has CDR1 LNHNV and CDR2 YYDKDF (reference sequence). V gave up 2 bases and J gave up 4 bases; unmatched junction bases: 8. The CDR3 sequence is 18 residues long. Here the CDR3 reads CATSRPWDRGQGTGELFF. The CDR3 DNA reads as TGTGCCACCAGCAGACCCTGGGACAGGGGGCAGGGCACCGGGGAGCTGTTTTTT.

The sample holds a few counts of this clonotype. The genes are TRBV30 and TRBJ1-5, with a possible D match to TRBD1 (5 bases). Deletions cut 2 bases from V and 3 bases from J, with 11 bases between. This CDR3 is built from 14 residues. Germline lookup yields CDR1 GTSNPN and CDR2 SVGIG (reference sequence). In DNA form, the CDR3 reads TGTGCCTGGAGTCTCCAGGGACTCAATCAGCCCCAGCATTTT. This codes for CAWSLQGLNQPQHF.

This clonotype was recorded at least ten times. This sequence joins TRBV20-1 and TRBJ2-7; no firm D call. The CDR3 covers 15 residues. V dropped 0 bases and J dropped 3 bases, with 15 bases sitting between them. Germline V lookup: CDR1 DFQATT, CDR2 SNEGSKA (reference sequence). DNA for the CDR3: TGCAGTGCTAGAGATACCCTTCAGGAACTCTACGAGCAGTACTTC. Translation gives CSARDTLQELYEQYF.

The chain has TRBV9 and TRBJ2-3; the match to TRBD2 covers 9 bases. The J segment lost 3 bases and the V segment lost 0 bases, leaving 2 bases of the junction unmatched. The CDR3 is made up of 15 amino acids. The V gene's germline CDR1 is SGDLS and CDR2 YYNGEE. Here the CDR3 DNA reads TGTGCCAGCAGCGTAGGACTAGCGGAAACAGATACGCAGTATTTT. Amino acids: CASSVGLAETDTQYF.

The chain uses TRBV27 and TRBJ2-2; TRBD2 agrees at 9 bases. The CDR3 is made up of 15 amino acids. J lost 4 bases, V lost 6 bases, and 6 bases had no gene match. Germline V lookup: CDR1 MNHEY, CDR2 SMNVEV (reference sequence). The CDR3 sequence: CASSLAGVPTGELFF. The CDR3 DNA follows: TGTGCCAGCAGCTTAGCGGGAGTGCCCACCGGGGAGCTGTTTTTT.

This clonotype was seen a handful of times. The gene calls are TRBV3-1 and TRBJ1-2, with 8 nucleotides matching TRBD1. The junction had 6 bases not matched to a gene; V was cut back by 6 bases and J by 3 bases. The CDR3 sequence is 14 residues long. Germline loops: CDR1 LGHDT, CDR2 YNNKEL (reference sequence). CDR3 sequence reads: CASRHTTGDYGYTF. The CDR3 nucleotides read TGTGCCAGCAGACATACGACAGGGGACTATGGCTACACCTTC.

DNA for the CDR3: TGCAGCGTCAGGGACAGCCTTACTGAAGCTTTCTTT. This sequence encodes CSVRDSLTEAFF. This rearrangement joins TRBV29-1 to TRBJ1-1; 7 positions match TRBD1. In germline, CDR1 is SQVTM, CDR2 ANQGSEA. Unmatched junction bases numbered 6, after V lost 6 bases and J lost 5 bases. The CDR3 is 12 amino acids.

This clonotype was found many times. This sequence joins TRBV12-3 or TRBV12-4 and TRBJ1-6; D is undetermined. The CDR3 runs 15 residues. V was shortened by 4 bases and J by 7 bases, with 14 bases between the two germline ends. The CDR3, as DNA: TGTGCCAGCAGTTCCCGGACGGTGGGGAATTCACCCCTCCACTTT. Translating gives CASSSRTVGNSPLHF.

This clonotype came up a few times. The V gene is TRBV20-1, the J gene TRBJ1-5, with a weak D call TRBD1 (6 bases). Trimming cost V 5 bases and J 4 bases, with 12 bases left between them. The length of the CDR3 is 13 residues. Germline assignment: CDR1 DFQATT and CDR2 SNEGSKA (reference sequence). In DNA, the CDR3 is TGCAGTGCTGGAAGTACAGGGAATCAGCCCCAGCATTTT. Protein: CSAGSTGNQPQHF.